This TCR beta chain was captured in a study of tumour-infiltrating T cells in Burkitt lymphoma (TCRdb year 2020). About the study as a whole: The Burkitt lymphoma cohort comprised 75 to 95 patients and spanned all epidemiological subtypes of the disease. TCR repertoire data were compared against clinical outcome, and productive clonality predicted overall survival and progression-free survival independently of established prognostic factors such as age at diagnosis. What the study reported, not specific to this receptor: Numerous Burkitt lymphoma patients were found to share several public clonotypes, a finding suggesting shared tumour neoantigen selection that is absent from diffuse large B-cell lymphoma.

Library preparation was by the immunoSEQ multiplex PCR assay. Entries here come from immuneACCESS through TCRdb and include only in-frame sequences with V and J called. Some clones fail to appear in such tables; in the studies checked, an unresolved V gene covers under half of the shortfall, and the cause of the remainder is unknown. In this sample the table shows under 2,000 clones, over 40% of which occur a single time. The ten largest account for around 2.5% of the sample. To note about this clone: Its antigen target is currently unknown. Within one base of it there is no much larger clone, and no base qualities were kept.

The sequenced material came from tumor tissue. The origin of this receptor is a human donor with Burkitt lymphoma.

The bases read TGTGCCAGCAGCCCTCTAGCGGGGGCCTACAATGAGCAGTTCTTC. Its protein is CASSPLAGAYNEQFF. The sequence is built from TRBV5-4 and TRBJ2-1, and 10 bases in between align with TRBD2. The CDR3 sequence holds 15 residues, the cysteine and phenylalanine included. The only DNA kept is the CDR3, 45 bases in frame from the first base. According to the germline V gene (reference sequence), CDR1 reads SGHNT and CDR2 reads YYREEE. The junction shows trimming of 4 bases on V and 2 bases on J, and the gene matches do not reach 3 bases of it. Here the CDR3 is joined to the reference TRBV5-4 and TRBJ2-1 genes, and the full variable domain is: ETGVTQSPTHLIKTRGQQVTLRCSSQSGHNTVSWYQQALGQGPQFIFQYYREEENGRGNFPPRFSGLQFPNYSSELNVNALELDDSALYLCASSPLAGAYNEQFFGPGTRLTVL.